Given below is one T cell receptor (beta chain) in context. The antigen remains undetermined. From germline, CDR1 is SGHTA and CDR2 FQGNSA. V was pared by 2 bases and J by 10 bases, with 8 bases between. The CDR3 has 11 residues. This entry is derived from a study of T cells in localized non-small cell lung cancer. Study-level findings and limits: In adjacent lung, a median roughly 57 of the top 100 tumor clones were found. Maximal T cell clonality occurred in uninvolved adjacent lung, with tumor ranking below it.

Sequencing used immunoSEQ multiplex PCR; TCRdb keeps in-frame clones, though not all of them. This sample has approximately 41,000 clones, with 88% found just once. The sample here was peripheral blood, taken before any cancer treatment. The sequence derives from a female donor older than 55 with stage I squamous cell lung carcinoma. The chain links TRBV7-2 to TRBJ1-2; D gene uncertain. CDR3 loop: CASSLMSIYTF. The CDR3 DNA reads TGTGCCAGCAGCTTAATGTCCATCTACACCTTC.